This TCR beta chain came from a study of OX40 agonist ivuxolimab in advanced cancers. For context, the study as a whole: The costimulatory receptor OX40 (CD134) was targeted by ivuxolimab, a fully human IgG2 agonistic monoclonal antibody. Intravenous ivuxolimab was administered to patients every 2 weeks at six dose levels: 0.01, 0.1, 0.3, 1.5, 3 and 10 mg/kg. Of the 50 to 55 patients in dose escalation, 19 had hepatocellular carcinoma, some 15 had melanoma, 9 had renal cell carcinoma and 9 had head and neck cancer. A male proportion of nearly 85% and a mean age of approximately 60 years, ranging from roughly 23 to 80, were recorded for the dose-escalation cohort. Prior anti-PD-1, anti-PD-L1 or anti-CTLA-4 therapy was permitted, and checkpoint inhibitors had been received by less than 45% of dose-escalation patients. Partial responses were achieved by three dose-escalation patients, of whom one had hepatocellular carcinoma and two had cutaneous melanoma. Peripheral TCRbeta sequencing was intended to test whether TCR sequence diversity was altered and clonal T-cell expansion was caused by ivuxolimab. The paper covers the monotherapy dose-escalation part of the phase I ivuxolimab trial, which included N ≈ 50 patients. What the research found in general, with its limitations: In partial responders in the 0.1-3.0 mg/kg groups, normalized peripheral clonal expansion was found to be among the lowest, especially among CD8+ T cells. At doses of 0.1 to 3.0 mg/kg, clonal expansion of both CD4+ and CD8+ T cells in blood was seen between baseline and week 6. After ivuxolimab, expanded clones were on average more numerous among CD8+ T cells than among CD4+ T cells. Low levels of normalized T-cell clonal expansion were also shown by some nonresponding patients. The antigen specificity of the clonally expanded peripheral T cells was not determined.

The trial excluded patients who had a history of autoimmune disease or were on systemic immunosuppression. In every dose cohort, peripheral blood was drawn for TCR sequencing at baseline, cycle 4 day 1, and cycle 7 day 1. Samples were obtained from an open-label, multicenter, first-in-human phase I dose-escalation trial of ivuxolimab. Adults with locally advanced or metastatic melanoma, renal cell, hepatocellular, or head and neck squamous cell carcinoma were enrolled in the trial. Before TCR sequencing, CD4+ and CD8+ T cells were separately sorted from peripheral blood. Genomic DNA was isolated from the sorted cells so that the TCRbeta CDR3 region could be sequenced. The immunoSEQ Assay was used for sequencing of TCRbeta CDR3 regions. TCRdb re-hosts the immuneACCESS table, in-frame sequences only. Its copies lack some clones; in the studies checked, an unresolved V gene accounts for under half of them, and the cause for the rest is not known. This sample has about 71,000 clones in its table, and around 94% of those were observed once. The top ten clonotypes cover 15% to 18% of the sample.

As to this clone: The specificity of this receptor is unknown. The record has no base qualities; no much larger clone is one base away.

The germline V gene sets CDR1 to LGHNT and CDR2 to FRNRAP. Taken from cysteine to phenylalanine, the CDR3 has 15 residues. Only the CDR3 DNA is retained, 45 bases long and in frame from the first base. Recombination connected TRBV12-5 to TRBJ2-5; the D element might be TRBD1 or TRBD2, as each aligns at 6 bases. The better agreement between TRBJ2-7 and the DNA end casts doubt on the J call. This receptor was obtained from an adult with an advanced solid tumor such as melanoma, head and neck, liver or kidney cancer. Sequenced material: CD4+ or CD8+ T cells sorted from blood, taken in a trial of the OX40 agonist ivuxolimab. The CDR3 has the sequence CASGLPRRGSYEQYF. The nucleotide sequence is TGTGCTAGTGGTTTGCCACGGAGGGGGTCCTACGAGCAGTACTTC.